This T cell receptor (beta chain) was recovered during a study of regulatory T cells in long-lasting Graves disease. There are many counts of this clonotype. Its antigen is undetermined. The CDR3 is 20 amino acids. V shed 0 bases and J 1 base; nucleotides not matched to a gene: 15. Germline V CDR1 and CDR2: MNHEY, SVGEGT. Through Arm-PCR of CDR3 regions and iRepertoire HTBI primers, TCR beta libraries were built. TCRdb reprocessed the multiplex PCR reads via MiXCR and lists one record per CDR3 protein. Here the sample spans fewer than 650,000 distinct CDR3 sequences, about 15% being singletons. Time point given: newly diagnosed GD, antithyroid drugs for less than 3 months. PBMC-extracted RNA yielded the TCR library. Study-level points and caveats: Patients whose Graves' disease persisted exhibited lower TCR diversity than those newly diagnosed. Persistent disease exhibited a predilection for TRBV28, TRBJ1-2 and TRBJ2-5.

These data also formed part of another study, on T cells in Graves' hyperthyroidism and ophthalmopathy. This second report adds: When ophthalmopathy did not progress within 18 months, Graves' hyperthyroidism was considered stable. Uncontrolled infection, other autoimmune disease, pregnancy and lactation each barred patients from inclusion.

V is TRBV6-2 or TRBV6-3 and J is TRBJ2-3, with 8 nucleotides matching TRBD2. The sequence was obtained from a man aged 18 to 30 with Graves disease. The specimen was peripheral blood mononuclear cells (PBMCs), collected at new diagnosis, from a patient treated with antithyroid drugs. Written as DNA, the CDR3 is TGTGCCAGCAGTTACTCGGGCCTAGCGGGTGGGGCCGGCCGCACAGATACGCAGTATTTT. Its translation is CASSYSGLAGGAGRTDTQYF.